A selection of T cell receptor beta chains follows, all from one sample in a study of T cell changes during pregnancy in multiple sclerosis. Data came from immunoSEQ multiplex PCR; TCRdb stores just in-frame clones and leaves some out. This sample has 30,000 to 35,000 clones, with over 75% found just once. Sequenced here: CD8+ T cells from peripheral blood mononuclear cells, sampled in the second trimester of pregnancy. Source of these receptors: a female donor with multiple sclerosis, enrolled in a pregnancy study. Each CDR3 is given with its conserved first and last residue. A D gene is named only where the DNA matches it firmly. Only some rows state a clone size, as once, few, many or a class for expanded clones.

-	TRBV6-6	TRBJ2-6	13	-	TGTGCCAGCACCCTAGTCGGGGCCAACGTCCTGACTTTC	CASTLVGANVLTF
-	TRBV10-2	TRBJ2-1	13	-	TGCGCCAGCGGGTCAGGGCGATACAATGAGCAGTTCTTC	CASGSGRYNEQFF
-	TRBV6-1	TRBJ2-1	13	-	TGTGCCAGCAGGAGGGCTGACTACAATGAGCAGTTCTTC	CASRRADYNEQFF
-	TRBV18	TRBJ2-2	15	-	TGTGCCAGCTCACCACGTTCCGTTTTCACCGGGGAGCTGTTTTTT	CASSPRSVFTGELFF
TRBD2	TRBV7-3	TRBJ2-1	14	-	TGTGCCAGCAGCCCCGCCGGGACTAGTAATGAGCAGTTCTTC	CASSPAGTSNEQFF
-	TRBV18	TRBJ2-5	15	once	TGTGCCAGCTCGCCGCCTGGAGTAAACCAAGAGACCCAGTACTTC	CASSPPGVNQETQYF
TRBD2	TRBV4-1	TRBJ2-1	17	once	TGCGCCAGCAGCCTAGGACTAGCGGGGAGCTCCTACAATGAGCAGTTCTTC	CASSLGLAGSSYNEQFF
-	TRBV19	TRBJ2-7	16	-	TGTGCCAGTAGTTCCGGTGCCGGGACATACTCCTACGAGCAGTACTTC	CASSSGAGTYSYEQYF
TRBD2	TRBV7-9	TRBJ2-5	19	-	TGTGCCAGCAGCACAACGACCGGACTAGCGGTACAGACGGGGGAGACCCAGTACTTC	CASSTTTGLAVQTGETQYF
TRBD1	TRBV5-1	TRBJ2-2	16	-	TGCGCCAGCAGCTGGGGGACAGGGGGCTGGACCGGGGAGCTGTTTTTT	CASSWGTGGWTGELFF
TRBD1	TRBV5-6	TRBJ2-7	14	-	TGTGCCAGCAGTATCGGGACAGCTTCCTACGAGCAGTACTTC	CASSIGTASYEQYF
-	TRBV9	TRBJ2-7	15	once	TGTGCCAGCAGCGTAGAGAGGCAGGGTGGCTACGAGCAGTACTTC	CASSVERQGGYEQYF
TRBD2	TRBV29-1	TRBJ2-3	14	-	TGCAGCGTTCAGCGGGAGGGCCTGACAGATACGCAGTATTTT	CSVQREGLTDTQYF